The 18 T cell receptor beta chains listed next were all sequenced from one sample in a study of T cell clones after liver transplantation. Libraries were prepared by immunoSEQ multiplex PCR; TCRdb keeps only in-frame clonotypes and omits some of them. The repertoire holds some 80,000 clones, with 84% as singletons. The sample consisted of CD4+ T cells from blood, taken about 50 months after liver transplant. Receptors originate from a human patient who received a liver transplant. Some T cells may be provided by the graft donor.

The chain links TRBV6-4 to TRBJ2-1, with D possibly matching TRBD2 (5 bases). CDR3 size: 14 residues. Germline V CDR1 and CDR2: MRHNA, SNTAGT. Between the trimmed V and J ends, which lost 2 bases and 6 bases, there was a span of 11 bases. The CDR3: CASSDGNSVNEQFF. CDR3 sequence (DNA): TGTGCCAGCAGTGACGGAAATAGCGTCAATGAGCAGTTCTTC.

The chain links TRBV5-3 to TRBJ1-2; maybe TRBD1 (5 bases). TRBV5-3 is known as an ORF, though its function is uncertain. Trimming stripped 2 bases from V and 7 bases from J, with 21 bases between. CDR3 size: 16 residues. CDR3 residues: CARSFVGGFPLSGYTF. DNA of the CDR3: TGTGCCAGAAGCTTCGTGGGGGGATTCCCTCTATCTGGCTACACCTTC.

The chain has TRBV5-1 and TRBJ2-2, with a weak D call TRBD1 (6 bases). V lost 0 bases and J 2 bases, leaving 8 bases between the germline ends. The V gene's germline CDR1 is SGHRS and CDR2 YFSETQ. The CDR3 is made up of 15 amino acids. This chain's CDR3 is CASSLAQGNTGELFF. The CDR3 DNA reads TGCGCCAGCAGCTTGGCACAGGGTAACACCGGGGAGCTGTTTTTT.

The rearrangement uses TRBV4-1 and TRBJ2-1; 11 bases match TRBD2. Germline V CDR1 and CDR2: MGHRA, YSYEKL. The CDR3 covers 18 residues. V shed 6 bases and J 5 bases; nucleotides not matched to a gene: 15. CDR3 nucleotides: TGCGCCAGCAGGGAAAGGGCCTTGGCGACTAGCGGGGACAATGAGCAGTTCTTC. This gives the protein CASRERALATSGDNEQFF.

This chain links TRBV7-9 with TRBJ1-1, with TRBD1 identical over 7 bases. The germline CDR1 and CDR2 sequences are SEHNR and FQNEAQ (reference sequence). The V gene end was trimmed by 5 bases and the J gene end by 5 bases; junction bases not matched to a gene: 5. This CDR3 region has 13 residues. For the CDR3, the DNA is TGTGCCAGCAGCGCAACAGGGGAAACTGAAGCTTTCTTT. As protein: CASSATGETEAFF.

J is TRBJ1-1 and V is TRBV18; D ambiguous. Germline-derived CDR1 and CDR2 are KGHSH and LQKENI. This CDR3 contains 14 residues. V was shortened by 3 bases and J by 2 bases, with 10 bases between the two germline ends. The CDR3 here is CASSPPSINTEAFF. CDR3 in DNA: TGTGCCAGCTCACCCCCATCCATAAACACTGAAGCTTTCTTT. The whole variable domain, filled in from reference TRBV18 and TRBJ1-1, reads NAGVMQNPRHLVRRRGQEARLRCSPMKGHSHVYWYRQLPEEGLKFMVYLQKENIIDESGMPKERFSAEFPKEGPSILRIQQVVRGDSAAYFCASSPPSINTEAFFGQGTRLTVV.

The chain carries TRBV5-4 and TRBJ2-7; 10 positions match TRBD1. The germline CDR1 and CDR2 sequences are SGHNT and YYREEE (reference sequence). V gave up 3 bases and J gave up 5 bases; unmatched junction bases: 2. CDR3 length: 13 residues. This chain's CDR3 is CASSWDRGHEQYF. CDR3 DNA: TGTGCCAGCAGCTGGGACAGGGGCCACGAGCAGTACTTC.

V and J are TRBV5-4 and TRBJ2-2; D is possibly TRBD2 (6 bases). Germline V gives CDR1 SGHNT, CDR2 YYREEE (reference sequence). This CDR3 comprises 16 residues. Trimming pared 7 bases from V and 1 base from J, leaving 17 bases between. In DNA, the CDR3 is TGTGCCAGCCAACCGAGTGGGCGGGGGAACACCGGGGAGCTGTTTTTT. Its protein product is CASQPSGRGNTGELFF.

The chain carries TRBV5-5 and TRBJ2-5; 9 nucleotides match TRBD2. The junction had 6 bases not matched to a gene; V was cut back by 0 bases and J by 3 bases. The CDR3 is 16 residues long. Germline CDR1 reads SGHKS; CDR2 reads YYEKEE (reference sequence). The CDR3 DNA follows: TGTGCCAGCAGCTTGGGTAGCGGGGGAGTTAAAGAGACCCAGTACTTC. Encoded protein: CASSLGSGGVKETQYF.

The chain combines TRBV6-1 with TRBJ2-4; TRBD2 matches at 10 bases. Germline loops: CDR1 MNHNS, CDR2 SASEGT. The V gene end was trimmed by 5 bases and the J gene end by 0 bases; junction bases not matched to a gene: 16. CDR3 length equals 20 residues. The CDR3 coding sequence is TGTGCCAGCAGTCAAGGTCCTCAAGCGGGGGGGCCGCGAGCCAAAAACATTCAGTACTTC. It translates to CASSQGPQAGGPRAKNIQYF.

The rearrangement joins TRBV19 to TRBJ2-3; 7 nucleotides align to TRBD1. V was pared by 8 bases and J by 6 bases, with 17 bases of the junction left unmatched. Germline V gene data show CDR1 as LNHDA and CDR2 as SQIVND (reference sequence). This CDR3 region has 16 residues. In DNA, the CDR3 is TGTGCCAGTTACCCGGGTCCGGGACAGCGTAAGGATACGCAGTATTTT. Amino acid sequence: CASYPGPGQRKDTQYF.

The chain carries TRBV7-9 and TRBJ2-7; no reliable D call. V shed 2 bases and J shed 9 bases, with 20 bases lying between them. This CDR3 contains 15 residues. The germline CDR1 and CDR2 sequences are SEHNR and FQNEAQ (reference sequence). The CDR3 loop reads CASSLFPSGLTGQYF. Here the CDR3 DNA reads TGTGCCAGCAGCTTATTCCCGTCCGGGCTGACTGGGCAGTACTTC.

The genes are TRBV11-2 and TRBJ2-3; TRBD2 aligns across 7 bases. Germline V gives CDR1 SGHAT, CDR2 FQNNGV. This CDR3 has 14 residues. J was trimmed by 4 bases and V by 4 bases; bases with no gene match: 5. CDR3: CASSSPREADTQYF. As DNA, the CDR3 is TGTGCCAGCAGCTCCCCCCGGGAGGCAGATACGCAGTATTTT. Full variable domain (remainder filled in from reference TRBV11-2 and TRBJ2-3): EAGVAQSPRYKIIEKRQSVAFWCNPISGHATLYWYQQILGQGPKLLIQFQNNGVVDDSQLPKDRFSAERLKGVDSTLKIQPAKLEDSAVYLCASSSPREADTQYFGPGTRLTVL.

The chain employs TRBV5-4 and TRBJ1-1, with TRBD1 identical over 7 bases. The CDR3 runs to 15 residues. In germline, CDR1 is SGHNT, CDR2 YYREEE (reference sequence). V lost 4 bases and J lost 3; bases outside the gene matches: 9. The chain's CDR3 is CASSPYRGGDTEAFF. The CDR3 nucleotides are TGTGCCAGCAGCCCCTACAGGGGTGGGGACACTGAAGCTTTCTTT.

A note on this clone: One end of the junction fails to match germline, which may point to a read error. The CDR3 here is CASSSSPGLGADTQYF. CDR3 in DNA: TGTGCTAGCAGCTCATCTCCCGGACTAGGTGCAGATACGCAGTATTTT. This chain connects TRBV7-7 to TRBJ2-3; 7 nucleotides agree with TRBD2. Germline CDR1 and CDR2: SSHAT and FNYEAQ (reference sequence). This CDR3 is built from 16 residues.

In its sample, this clone was seen once. The chain is built from TRBV6-6 and TRBJ2-7; TRBD1 aligns across 7 bases. This CDR3 is 13 amino acids long. Looked up from germline, CDR1 is MNHNY and CDR2 is SVGAGI (reference sequence). V dropped 10 bases and J dropped 4; count of bases not matched to a gene: 10. CDR3 sequence reads: CATTGEQSYEQYF. DNA for the CDR3: TGTGCCACCACAGGGGAGCAGAGTTACGAGCAGTACTTC.

This clone appeared a few times. The J gene is TRBJ2-1, the V gene TRBV29-1; TRBD2 matches 10 bases. Germline CDR1 SQVTM, CDR2 ANQGSEA. The CDR3 covers 17 residues. J lost 9 bases, V lost 4 bases, and 18 bases had no gene match. CDR3: CSVAQPVLAGDGGEQFF. In nucleotides, the CDR3 is TGCAGCGTTGCCCAACCCGTCCTAGCGGGAGATGGTGGTGAGCAGTTCTTC.

The V and J genes are TRBV6-4 and TRBJ2-2; no reliable D call. The CDR3 extends over 13 amino acids. Germline V gene sequence: CDR1 MRHNA, CDR2 SNTAGT. V lost 3 bases, J lost 4 bases, and 6 bases lay in between. The CDR3 sequence is CASSEVSTGELFF. The CDR3 region has the DNA TGTGCCAGCAGTGAAGTTAGCACCGGGGAGCTGTTTTTT.